This is a list of T cell receptor beta chains from one sample in a study of CD8 T cells in Susac syndrome. Each CDR3 protein is one row after TCRdb ran MiXCR on the immunoSEQ multiplex PCR reads. The sample carries approximately 120,000 distinct CDR3 sequences, 85% to 95% recorded once. Sample: CD8+ T cells from PBMCs. The receptors were sampled from a human donor with multiple sclerosis. CDR3s include the opening cysteine and the closing phenylalanine or tryptophan. The D gene is left open where the match is weak. The size field is filled for only some rows; it gives once, few, many or a size class.

J	V	size	D	DNA	CDR3
TRBJ2-5	TRBV15	.	TRBD1	TGTGCCACCAGCAAACAACCGGGACAGGAGAAAGAGGCCCAGTACTTC	CATSKQPGQEKEAQYF
TRBJ2-6	TRBV29-1	.	TRBD1	TGCAGCGTTCCGGGACAGGGGGGCTCTGGGGCCAACGTCCTGACTTTC	CSVPGQGGSGANVLTF
TRBJ1-1	TRBV5-1	.	TRBD1	TGCGCCAGCAGCTTCGGACAGGGGGCTAGGTACACTGAAGCTTTCTTT	CASSFGQGARYTEAFF
TRBJ2-1	TRBV14	.	TRBD2	TGTGCCATCAACCGCGGACTAGCGGGAGGGGATGAGCAGTTCTTC	CAINRGLAGGDEQFF
TRBJ2-2	TRBV7-9	.	.	TGTGCCAGCAGCTTAGAGTACAGGGAGCAGAACACCGGGGAGCTGTTTTTT	CASSLEYREQNTGELFF
TRBJ2-3	TRBV25-1	once	.	TGTGCCAGCAGTGAATATATCCTCACAGATACGCAGTATTTT	CASSEYILTDTQYF
TRBJ2-4	TRBV13	.	.	TGTGCCAGCAGCGAAGACTTACAAGCCAAAAACATTCAGTACTTC	CASSEDLQAKNIQYF
TRBJ2-2	TRBV20-1	.	TRBD2	TGCAGTGCTAGAGACCCTAGCGGGAGGGAACGTAACGGGGAGCTGTTTTTT	CSARDPSGRERNGELFF
TRBJ2-5	TRBV15	.	.	TGTGCCACCAGCAGTTCAGATAACCAAGAGACCCAGTACTTC	CATSSSDNQETQYF
TRBJ1-1	TRBV6-1	.	TRBD1	TGTGCCAGCAGTCCCTCCCGGGACAGGGCGAACACTGAAGCTTTCTTT	CASSPSRDRANTEAFF
TRBJ2-7	TRBV7-9	.	.	TGTGCCAGCAGCCACACAGAGGTCCGACCCTACGAGCAGTACTTC	CASSHTEVRPYEQYF
TRBJ2-7	TRBV7-9	.	.	TGTGCCAGCAGCGAACGTGGGGGCTACGAGCAGTACTTC	CASSERGGYEQYF
TRBJ2-7	TRBV20-1	.	.	TGCAGTGCTACGACAGGGAGGTACGAGCAGTACTTC	CSATTGRYEQYF
TRBJ2-5	TRBV4-1	.	.	TGCGCCAGCAGCCAAGGGAAGACCCAGTACTTC	CASSQGKTQYF
TRBJ2-3	TRBV7-8	.	.	TGTGCCAGCAGCTTCGGGGGCGGGGCAGATACGCAGTATTTT	CASSFGGGADTQYF
TRBJ2-1	TRBV5-4	.	.	TGTGCCAGCAGCTCGCCACAACAGGACTGGTACAATGAGCAGTTCTTC	CASSSPQQDWYNEQFF
TRBJ2-4	TRBV27	.	.	TGTGCCAGCAGTTTCGACAGAGGTAACATTCAGTACTTC	CASSFDRGNIQYF
TRBJ1-2	TRBV25-1	.	.	TGTGCCAGCAGCGGAGGGGGTGGCTACACCTTC	CASSGGGGYTF
TRBJ1-5	TRBV19	.	.	TGTGCCAGTAGTATAGATTTCGAAGGGATCTATCAGCCCCAGCATTTT	CASSIDFEGIYQPQHF
TRBJ2-5	TRBV12-3/TRBV12-4	.	.	TGTGCCAGCAGGGGAGAGACCCAGTACTTC	CASRGETQYF
TRBJ2-5	TRBV9	.	.	TGTGCCAGCAGCGTAGCAGTGGGTCGGAAGACCCAGTACTTC	CASSVAVGRKTQYF
TRBJ1-6	TRBV7-9	.	.	TGTGCCAGCAGCTTAGTCGTGGGTAATTCACCCCTCCACTTT	CASSLVVGNSPLHF
TRBJ1-2	TRBV6-1	.	.	TGTGCCAGCAGTGAACGGCCTGGCTACACCTTC	CASSERPGYTF
TRBJ2-7	TRBV28	.	.	TGTGCCAGCAGTTTGGTTAGGCTCGAGCAGTACTTC	CASSLVRLEQYF
TRBJ2-1	TRBV28	once	TRBD2	TGTGCCAGCAGTTTTCCCCCTTCGACTAGCGGGGAATCCTCCTACAATGAGCAGTTCTTC	CASSFPPSTSGESSYNEQFF
TRBJ2-1	TRBV6-1	.	.	TGTGCCAGCAGTGAACGGGGGACAAGATACAATGAGCAGTTCTTC	CASSERGTRYNEQFF
TRBJ2-3	TRBV19	.	TRBD2	TGTGCCAGTAGGTGGACTAGTCCCCGCACAGATACGCAGTATTTT	CASRWTSPRTDTQYF
TRBJ2-1	TRBV12-3/TRBV12-4	.	TRBD2	TGTGCCAGCAGTTCATTTAGCGGGAGATGGGATGAGCAGTTCTTC	CASSSFSGRWDEQFF
TRBJ2-7	TRBV9	.	TRBD1	TGTGCCAGCAGCGTAGCCGGGACAGGATTAACCTACGAGCAGTACTTC	CASSVAGTGLTYEQYF
TRBJ2-5	TRBV20-1	.	.	TGCAGTGCTAGAGCCGGGGCTAGCCAAGAGACCCAGTACTTC	CSARAGASQETQYF
TRBJ2-5	TRBV7-9	.	.	TGTGCCAGCAGCCCAGAGTTTACTAGTAACCAAGAGACCCAGTACTTC	CASSPEFTSNQETQYF
TRBJ1-2	TRBV4-1	once	.	TGCGCCAGCAGCCTAGCCCTCGGGGGGCTGAACTATGGCTACACCTTC	CASSLALGGLNYGYTF
TRBJ2-3	TRBV4-1	.	TRBD2	TGCGCCAGCAGCCTAAGACTAGCGGGACCGACAGATACGCAGTATTTT	CASSLRLAGPTDTQYF
TRBJ1-5	TRBV5-1	.	.	TGCGCCAGCAGCTGGAATAGCAATCAGCCCCAGCATTTT	CASSWNSNQPQHF
TRBJ2-1	TRBV7-9	.	.	TGTGCCAGCAGCCAACCGGGACAACTTAACAATGAGCAGTTCTTC	CASSQPGQLNNEQFF
TRBJ2-1	TRBV12-3/TRBV12-4	once	.	TGTGCCAGCAGTTTCTCTATTACTAGCTCCTACAATGAGCAGTTCTTC	CASSFSITSSYNEQFF
TRBJ2-1	TRBV4-1	once	.	TGCGCCAGCAGCCCCGGGCCCGATGGCAATGAGCAGTTCTTC	CASSPGPDGNEQFF
TRBJ2-2	TRBV7-2	.	.	TGTGCCAGCAGCTCGGGGGTAACGCCGGGGGAGCTGTTTTTT	CASSSGVTPGELFF
TRBJ1-4	TRBV4-1	.	TRBD1	TGCGCCAGCAGCCAAGATCAAGGGGGCAGGTGGAGTGAAAAACTGTTTTTT	CASSQDQGGRWSEKLFF
TRBJ2-1	TRBV4-2	.	.	TGTGCCAGCAGCCAAGATGGGTCCTTGCTTAGCAACTCTTACAATGAGCAGTTCTTC	CASSQDGSLLSNSYNEQFF
TRBJ2-5	TRBV5-1	.	.	TGCGCCAGCAGCTCTATGGCCACCCAAGAGACCCAGTACTTC	CASSSMATQETQYF